This entry concerns a single T cell receptor (beta chain). The repertoire was sequenced with immunoSEQ multiplex PCR; TCRdb's copy has only in-frame clones and lacks some. The profile shows 150,000 or so clones, over 75% of them singletons. The sample belongs to a study of blood T cell repertoires in COVID-19. Germline CDR1 reads SGHTA; CDR2 reads FQGNSA. This CDR3 comprises 15 residues. Losses at the gene ends were 5 bases for V and 4 bases for J; bases not matched to a gene: 9. The participants were between about 18 and 100 years old and came from under 25 US areas. Clinical history reported by participants formed the basis on which cohorts were assigned. The study counted Cohort 3 donors as recovered given two negative PCRs, clearance, or symptom resolution.

The specimen was PBMCs or T cells enriched from blood (not recorded which). This receptor was obtained from a man aged 35 to 55 who had recovered from COVID-19. V is TRBV7-2 and J is TRBJ2-7, with 9 bases matching TRBD1. DNA for the CDR3: TGTGCCAGCAGCGTGCAACCGGGACAGGGATACGAGCAGTACTTC. As protein: CASSVQPGQGYEQYF.